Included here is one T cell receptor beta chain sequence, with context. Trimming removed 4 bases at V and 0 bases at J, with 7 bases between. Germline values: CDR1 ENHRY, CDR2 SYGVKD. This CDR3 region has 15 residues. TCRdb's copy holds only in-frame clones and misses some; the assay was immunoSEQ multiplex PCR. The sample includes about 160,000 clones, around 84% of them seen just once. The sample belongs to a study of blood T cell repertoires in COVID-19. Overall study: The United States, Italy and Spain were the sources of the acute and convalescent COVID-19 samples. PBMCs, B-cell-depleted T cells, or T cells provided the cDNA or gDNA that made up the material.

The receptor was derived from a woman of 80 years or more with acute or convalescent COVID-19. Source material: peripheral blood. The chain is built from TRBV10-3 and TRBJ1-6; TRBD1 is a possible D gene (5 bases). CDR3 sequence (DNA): TGTGCCATCAGTGGACAGATCTCCTATAATTCACCCCTCCACTTT. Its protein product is CAISGQISYNSPLHF.